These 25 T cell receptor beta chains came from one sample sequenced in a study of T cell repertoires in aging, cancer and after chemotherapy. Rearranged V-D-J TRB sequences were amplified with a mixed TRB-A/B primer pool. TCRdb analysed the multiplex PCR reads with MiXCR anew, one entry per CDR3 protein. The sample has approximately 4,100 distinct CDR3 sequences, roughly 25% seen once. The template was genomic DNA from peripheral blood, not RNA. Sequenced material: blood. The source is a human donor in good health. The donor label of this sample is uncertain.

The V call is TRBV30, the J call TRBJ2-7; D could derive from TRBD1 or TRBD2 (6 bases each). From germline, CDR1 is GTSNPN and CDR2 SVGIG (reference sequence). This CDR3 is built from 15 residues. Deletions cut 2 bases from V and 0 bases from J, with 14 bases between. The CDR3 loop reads CAWSPLGGHSYEQYF. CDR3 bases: TGTGCCTGGAGTCCCCTCGGGGGCCACTCCTACGAGCAGTACTTC. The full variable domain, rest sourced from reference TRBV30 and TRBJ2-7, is SQTIHQWPATLVQPVGSPLSLECTVEGTSNPNLYWYRQAAGRGLQLLFYSVGIGQISSEVPQNLSASRPQDRQFILSSKKLLLSDSGFYLCAWSPLGGHSYEQYFGPGTRLTVT.

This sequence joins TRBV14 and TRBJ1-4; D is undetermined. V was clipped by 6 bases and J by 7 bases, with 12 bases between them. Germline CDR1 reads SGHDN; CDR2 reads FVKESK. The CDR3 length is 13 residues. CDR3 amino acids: CASRPRPTEKLFF. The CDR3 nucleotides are TGTGCCAGCAGACCCAGACCTACTGAAAAACTGTTTTTT.

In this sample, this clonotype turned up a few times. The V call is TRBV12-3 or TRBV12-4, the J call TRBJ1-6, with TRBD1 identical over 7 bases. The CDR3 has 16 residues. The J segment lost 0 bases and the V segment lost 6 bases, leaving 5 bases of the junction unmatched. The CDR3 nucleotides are TGTGCCAGCAGGATCAGGGGGAGCTCCTATAATTCACCCCTCCACTTT. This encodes CASRIRGSSYNSPLHF.

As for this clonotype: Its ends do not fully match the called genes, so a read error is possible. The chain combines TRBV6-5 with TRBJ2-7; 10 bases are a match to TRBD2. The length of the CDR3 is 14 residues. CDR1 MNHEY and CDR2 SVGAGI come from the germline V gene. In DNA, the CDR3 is TGCGCCAGCAGGGCTAGCGGGAGTAACGGCGAGCAGTACTTC. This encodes CASRASGSNGEQYF.

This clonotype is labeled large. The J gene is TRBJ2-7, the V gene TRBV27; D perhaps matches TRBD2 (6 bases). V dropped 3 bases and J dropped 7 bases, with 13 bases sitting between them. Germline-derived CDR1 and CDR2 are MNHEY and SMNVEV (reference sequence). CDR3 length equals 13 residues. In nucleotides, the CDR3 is TGTGCCAGCAGTTTTAAAGGGGCGGGGGAGCAGTACTTC. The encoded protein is CASSFKGAGEQYF.

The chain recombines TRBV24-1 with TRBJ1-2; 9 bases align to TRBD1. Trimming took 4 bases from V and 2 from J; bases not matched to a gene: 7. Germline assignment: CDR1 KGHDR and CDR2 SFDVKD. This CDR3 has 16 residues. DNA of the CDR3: TGTGCCACCAGTGAGGGACAGGGAGGGGCCAACTATGGCTACACCTTC. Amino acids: CATSEGQGGANYGYTF.

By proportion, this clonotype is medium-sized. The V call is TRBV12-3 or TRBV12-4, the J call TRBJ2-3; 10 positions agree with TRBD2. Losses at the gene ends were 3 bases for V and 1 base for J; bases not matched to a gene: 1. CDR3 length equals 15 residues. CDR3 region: CASSFGLAGTDTQYF. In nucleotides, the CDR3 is TGTGCCAGCAGTTTCGGACTAGCGGGCACAGATACGCAGTATTTT.

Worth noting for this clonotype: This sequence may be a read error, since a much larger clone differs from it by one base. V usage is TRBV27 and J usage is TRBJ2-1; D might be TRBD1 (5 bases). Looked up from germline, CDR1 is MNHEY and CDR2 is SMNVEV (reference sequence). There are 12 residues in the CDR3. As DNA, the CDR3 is TGTGCCAGCTGTTTGGACAACAATGAGCAGTTCTTC. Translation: CASCLDNNEQFF.

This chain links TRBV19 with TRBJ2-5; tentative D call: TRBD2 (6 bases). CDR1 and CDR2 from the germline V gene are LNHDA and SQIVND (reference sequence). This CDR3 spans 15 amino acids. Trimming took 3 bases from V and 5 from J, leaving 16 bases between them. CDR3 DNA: TGTGCCAGTAGTATCACGGGACTCGCTGGGGAGACCCAGTACTTC. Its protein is CASSITGLAGETQYF.

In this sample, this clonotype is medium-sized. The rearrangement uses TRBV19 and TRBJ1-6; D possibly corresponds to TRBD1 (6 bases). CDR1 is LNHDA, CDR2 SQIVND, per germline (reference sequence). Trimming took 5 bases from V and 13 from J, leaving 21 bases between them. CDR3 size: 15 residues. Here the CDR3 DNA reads TGTGCCAGTAGTTCACTCCGGGACACCTTGCATCCCCTCCACTTT. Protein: CASSSLRDTLHPLHF.

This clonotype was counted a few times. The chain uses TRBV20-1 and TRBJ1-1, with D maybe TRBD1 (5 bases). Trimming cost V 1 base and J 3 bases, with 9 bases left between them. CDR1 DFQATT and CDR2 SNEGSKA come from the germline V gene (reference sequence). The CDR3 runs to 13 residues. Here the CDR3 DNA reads TGCAGTGCTAGAGGCGGGACGGACACTGAAGCTTTCTTT. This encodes CSARGGTDTEAFF.

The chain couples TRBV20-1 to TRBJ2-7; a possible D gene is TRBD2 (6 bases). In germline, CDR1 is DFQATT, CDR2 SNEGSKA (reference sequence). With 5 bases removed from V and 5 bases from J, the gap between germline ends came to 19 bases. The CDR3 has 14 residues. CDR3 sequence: CSARDGDSDHEQYF. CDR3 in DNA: TGCAGTGCTCGGGACGGGGACTCCGACCACGAGCAGTACTTC.

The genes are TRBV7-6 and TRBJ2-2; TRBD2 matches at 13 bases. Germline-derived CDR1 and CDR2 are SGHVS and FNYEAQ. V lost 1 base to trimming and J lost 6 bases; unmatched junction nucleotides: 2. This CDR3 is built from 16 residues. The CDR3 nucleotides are TGTGCCAGCAGCTTAGGGACTAGCGGGAGCCCCGGGGAGCTGTTTTTT. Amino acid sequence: CASSLGTSGSPGELFF.

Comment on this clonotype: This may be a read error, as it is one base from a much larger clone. CDR3 bases: TGTGCCAGCTCCCGGGGAGGGATCACTAATGTAAAACTGTTTTTT. Encoded protein: CASSRGGITNVKLFF. This chain connects TRBV6-5 to TRBJ1-4; D call uncertain. CDR3 length: 15 amino acids. Germline V gene lookup returns CDR1 MNHEY and CDR2 SVGAGI.

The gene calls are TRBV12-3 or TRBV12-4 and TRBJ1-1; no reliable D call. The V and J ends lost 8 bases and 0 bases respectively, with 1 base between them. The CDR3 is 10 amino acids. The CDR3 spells CASLNTEAFF. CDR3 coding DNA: TGTGCCAGCCTGAACACTGAAGCTTTCTTT.

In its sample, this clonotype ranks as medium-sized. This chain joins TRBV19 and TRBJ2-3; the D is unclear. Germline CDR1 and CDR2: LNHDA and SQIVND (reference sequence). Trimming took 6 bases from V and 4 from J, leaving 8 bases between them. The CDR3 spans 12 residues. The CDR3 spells CASRQYADTQYF. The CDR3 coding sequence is TGTGCCAGTAGACAATATGCAGATACGCAGTATTTT. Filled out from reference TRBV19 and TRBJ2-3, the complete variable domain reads DGGITQSPKYLFRKEGQNVTLSCEQNLNHDAMYWYRQDPGQGLRLIYYSQIVNDFQKGDIAEGYSVSREKKESFPLTVTSAQKNPTAFYLCASRQYADTQYFGPGTRLTVL.

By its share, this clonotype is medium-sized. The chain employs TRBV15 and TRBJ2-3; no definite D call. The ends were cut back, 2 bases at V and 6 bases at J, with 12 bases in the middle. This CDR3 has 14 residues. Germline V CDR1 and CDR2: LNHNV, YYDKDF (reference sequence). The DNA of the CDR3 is TGTGCCACCAGCAGATTCAATATATGGGATACGCAGTATTTT. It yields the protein CATSRFNIWDTQYF.

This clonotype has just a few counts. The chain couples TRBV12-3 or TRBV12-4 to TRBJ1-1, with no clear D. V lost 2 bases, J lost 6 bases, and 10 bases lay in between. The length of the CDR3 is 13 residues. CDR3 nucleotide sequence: TGTGCCAGCAGTTTAACGGCGGGTTCTGAAGCTTTCTTT. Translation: CASSLTAGSEAFF.

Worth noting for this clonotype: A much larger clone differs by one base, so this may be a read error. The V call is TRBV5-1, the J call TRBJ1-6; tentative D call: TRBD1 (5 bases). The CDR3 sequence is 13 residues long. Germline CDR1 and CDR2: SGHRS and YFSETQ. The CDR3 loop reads CASSFRGYSPLHF. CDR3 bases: TGTGCCAGCAGCTTTCGGGGGTATTCACCCCTCCACTTT.

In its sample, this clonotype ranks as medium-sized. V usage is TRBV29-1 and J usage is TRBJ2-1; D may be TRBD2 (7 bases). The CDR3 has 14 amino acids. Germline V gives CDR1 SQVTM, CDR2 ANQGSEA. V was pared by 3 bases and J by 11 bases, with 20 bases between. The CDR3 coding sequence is TGCAGCGTTGAGGTAGGGGGGGGTGCAGGGAAGCAGTTCTTC. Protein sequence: CSVEVGGGAGKQFF.

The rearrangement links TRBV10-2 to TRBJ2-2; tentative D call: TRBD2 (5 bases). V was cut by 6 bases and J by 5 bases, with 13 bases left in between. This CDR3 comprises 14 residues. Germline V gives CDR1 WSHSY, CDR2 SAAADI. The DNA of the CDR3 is TGCGCCAGCAGCCTTAGGACTTTTACCGGGGAGCTGTTTTTT. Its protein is CASSLRTFTGELFF.

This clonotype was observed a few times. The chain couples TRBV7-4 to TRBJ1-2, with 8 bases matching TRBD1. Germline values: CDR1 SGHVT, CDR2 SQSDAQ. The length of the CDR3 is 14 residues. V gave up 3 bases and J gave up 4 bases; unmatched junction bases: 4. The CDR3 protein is CASSLGTGPYGYTF. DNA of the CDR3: TGTGCCAGCAGCTTGGGGACAGGACCCTATGGCTACACCTTC.

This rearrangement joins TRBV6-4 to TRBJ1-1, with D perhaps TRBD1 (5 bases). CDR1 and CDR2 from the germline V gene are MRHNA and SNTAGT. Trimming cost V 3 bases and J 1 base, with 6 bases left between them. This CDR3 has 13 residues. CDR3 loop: CASSEGENTEAFF. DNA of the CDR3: TGTGCCAGCAGTGAGGGGGAGAACACTGAAGCTTTCTTT.

The CDR3 nucleotides are TGTGCCTCGGCCGTGACAGACGCAGGCGCTAACACTGAAGCTTTCTTT. This sequence encodes CASAVTDAGANTEAFF. The rearrangement uses TRBV30 and TRBJ1-1; possibly TRBD1 for D (5 bases). V was cut by 7 bases and J by 2 bases, with 23 bases left in between. From germline, CDR1 is GTSNPN and CDR2 SVGIG (reference sequence). This CDR3 spans 16 amino acids. Full variable domain (missing parts from reference TRBV30 and TRBJ1-1): SQTIHQWPATLVQPVGSPLSLECTVEGTSNPNLYWYRQAAGRGLQLLFYSVGIGQISSEVPQNLSASRPQDRQFILSSKKLLLSDSGFYLCASAVTDAGANTEAFFGQGTRLTVV.

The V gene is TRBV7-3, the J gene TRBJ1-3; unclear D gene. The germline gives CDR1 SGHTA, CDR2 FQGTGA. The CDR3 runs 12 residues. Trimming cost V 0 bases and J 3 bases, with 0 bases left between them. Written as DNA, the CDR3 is TGTGCCAGCAGCTTAACTGGAAACACCATATATTTT. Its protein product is CASSLTGNTIYF. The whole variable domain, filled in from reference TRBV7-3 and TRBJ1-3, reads GAGVSQTPSNKVTEKGKYVELRCDPISGHTALYWYRQSLGQGPEFLIYFQGTGAADDSGLPNDRFFAVRPEGSVSTLKIQRTERGDSAVYLCASSLTGNTIYFGEGSWLTVV.